The sequence of this T cell receptor beta chain was determined in a study of cytomegalovirus exposure and HLA in healthy donors. Amplification used 60 Vbeta primers and 13 Jbeta primers. The table came from immunoSEQ multiplex PCR; TCRdb's copy has only in-frame clones and leaves some out. The sample holds approximately 280,000 clones, roughly 90% seen once. To note about this clone: Other DNA sequences of this sample code for an identical CDR3.

CDR1 and CDR2 from the germline V gene are KGHSH and LQKENI. Trimming at V came to 3 bases and at J to 2 bases, leaving 1 base not matched to a gene. This CDR3 is built from 15 residues. This TCR was sampled from a woman in her late teens or twenties in good health and CMV-seronegative. This chain joins TRBV18 and TRBJ1-1; 12 nucleotides match TRBD1. Sequencing used PBMCs. CDR3 nucleotide sequence: TGTGCCAGCTCACCCGGGACAGGGGGCAACACTGAAGCTTTCTTT. It specifies CASSPGTGGNTEAFF.